Listed below are T cell receptor beta chains from one sample, sequenced in a study of T cells in Graves' hyperthyroidism and ophthalmopathy. TCRdb reprocessed the multiplex PCR reads with MiXCR, giving one entry per CDR3 protein. The data contain nearly 600,000 distinct CDR3 sequences, over 11% of them seen just once; the ten biggest clones take up more than 5%. The specimen sequenced was blood. The source of these receptors is a woman aged 25 to 39 with Graves' hyperthyroidism that later progressed to Graves' ophthalmopathy. CDR3s include the opening cysteine and the closing phenylalanine or tryptophan. D genes are given only for firm matches. The size field is filled for only some rows; it gives once, few, many or a size class.

D gene,J gene,V gene,clone size,CDR3 protein,CDR3 DNA
NA,TRBJ2-3,TRBV3-1,NA,CASSLRQGGRPDTQYF,TGTGCCAGCAGCCTTCGACAGGGCGGGAGGCCAGATACGCAGTATTTT
NA,TRBJ1-2,TRBV20-1,many,CSARDQVSYTF,TGCAGTGCTAGAGATCAGGTCTCCTACACCTTC
NA,TRBJ2-1,TRBV11-2,many,CASSLGSPLQGEQFF,TGTGCCAGCAGCTTAGGTTCACCCCTACAGGGTGAGCAGTTCTTC
NA,TRBJ1-2,TRBV20-1,many,CSAGDMNYGYTF,TGCAGTGCTGGGGACATGAACTATGGCTACACCTTC
TRBD2,TRBJ2-1,TRBV6-2/TRBV6-3,many,CASSYKPSGSLNNEQFF,TGTGCCAGCAGTTACAAGCCTAGCGGGAGTCTTAACAATGAGCAGTTCTTC
NA,TRBJ1-5,TRBV7-9,many,CASSLGGDQPQHF,TGTGCCAGCAGCCTCGGAGGGGATCAGCCCCAGCATTTT
NA,TRBJ1-2,TRBV20-1,NA,CSAREAGPLNYGYTF,TGCAGTGCTAGAGAGGCAGGCCCCCTTAACTATGGCTACACCTTC
NA,TRBJ1-1,TRBV6-1,NA,CASSGDLTKAFF,TGTGCCAGCAGTGGGGACCTTACCAAAGCTTTCTTT
NA,TRBJ2-7,TRBV28,few,CASRPGAPLYEQYF,TGTGCCAGCAGGCCAGGGGCCCCACTCTACGAGCAGTACTTC
NA,TRBJ2-7,TRBV10-3,NA,CAISVGLEYEQYF,TGTGCCATCAGTGTAGGACTCGAGTACGAGCAGTACTTC
NA,TRBJ2-4,TRBV12-3/TRBV12-4,few,CASSFLRIAKNIQYF,TGTGCCAGCAGTTTTCTTCGGATAGCCAAAAACATTCAGTACTTC
NA,TRBJ2-5,TRBV2,many,CASSEQGGQETQYF,TGTGCCAGCAGTGAACAGGGAGGCCAAGAGACCCAGTACTTC
NA,TRBJ2-7,TRBV30,NA,CAWSGSRNEVQYF,TGTGCCTGGAGCGGAAGCCGTAATGAGGTGCAGTACTTC
NA,TRBJ2-2,TRBV12-3/TRBV12-4,many,CASSLRGGPGVGGELFF,TGTGCCAGCAGTTTAAGGGGTGGCCCGGGAGTCGGCGGGGAGCTGTTTTTT
NA,TRBJ2-7,TRBV5-5,NA,CASSLGGTPAYEQYF,TGTGCCAGCAGCTTGGGTGGAACGCCGGCCTACGAGCAGTACTTC
NA,TRBJ2-7,TRBV10-3,many,CAITQSTDTYEQYF,TGTGCCATCACCCAATCAACGGATACCTACGAGCAGTACTTC
NA,TRBJ2-1,TRBV6-5,NA,CASSYLGVGTFEQFF,TGTGCCAGCAGTTACCTGGGGGTAGGGACGTTTGAGCAGTTCTTC
TRBD1,TRBJ2-7,TRBV20-1,NA,CSAKAGGQGTYEQYF,TGCAGTGCTAAGGCCGGGGGACAGGGTACCTACGAGCAGTACTTC
NA,TRBJ2-1,TRBV27,many,CASSGGLPSSYNEQFF,TGTGCCAGCAGTGGGGGGCTCCCGAGCTCCTACAATGAGCAGTTCTTC
NA,TRBJ1-2,TRBV24-1,many,CATKAVGYTF,TGTGCCACCAAAGCAGTTGGCTACACCTTC
NA,TRBJ2-1,TRBV13,many,CASSSGTVLDEQFF,TGTGCCAGCAGCTCCGGGACTGTTTTGGATGAGCAGTTCTTC
TRBD2,TRBJ2-1,TRBV6-1,few,CASSLPAGVNNEQFF,TGTGCCAGCAGTTTGCCGGCGGGAGTCAACAATGAGCAGTTCTTC
TRBD2,TRBJ2-1,TRBV29-1,many,CSGSGRAYNEQFF,TGCAGTGGGAGCGGGAGGGCGTACAATGAGCAGTTCTTC
NA,TRBJ2-7,TRBV29-1,NA,CSVVGNEQYF,TGCAGCGTTGTCGGGAACGAGCAGTACTTC
TRBD2,TRBJ2-3,TRBV2,many,CASSEPLAGDTQYF,TGTGCCAGCAGTGAACCACTAGCGGGAGATACGCAGTATTTT
NA,TRBJ2-1,TRBV11-3,many,CASSNSDNEQFF,TGTGCCAGCAGCAATAGCGATAATGAGCAGTTCTTC
TRBD1,TRBJ2-7,TRBV12-3/TRBV12-4,many,CATLRTGGAEQYF,TGTGCCACCCTAAGGACAGGGGGCGCCGAGCAGTACTTC
NA,TRBJ1-2,TRBV20-1,NA,CSASQENYGYTF,TGCAGTGCTAGTCAAGAAAACTATGGCTACACCTTC
TRBD2,TRBJ2-7,TRBV29-1,NA,CSTKSGTSGRASEQYF,TGCAGCACTAAATCCGGGACTAGCGGGAGGGCCTCCGAGCAGTACTTC
NA,TRBJ1-1,TRBV13,many,CASSSILSGTVNTEAFF,TGTGCCAGCAGCTCCATCCTCTCCGGGACTGTGAACACTGAAGCTTTCTTT
TRBD1,TRBJ2-3,TRBV30,NA,CAWSVGTDTDTQYF,TGTGCCTGGAGTGTAGGGACAGACACAGATACGCAGTATTTT
TRBD1,TRBJ1-5,TRBV7-2,NA,CASSPQGNSDQPQHF,TGTGCCAGTAGTCCACAGGGGAATAGCGATCAGCCCCAGCATTTT
NA,TRBJ2-3,TRBV3-1,many,CASSSTLGTDTQYF,TGTGCCAGCAGTTCTACTCTGGGGACAGATACGCAGTATTTT
TRBD2,TRBJ2-1,TRBV20-1,many,CSAPLAGVTEKQFF,TGCAGTGCCCCTCTAGCGGGAGTCACGGAGAAGCAGTTCTTC
NA,TRBJ2-1,TRBV24-1,many,CATSDLRLASNEQFF,TGTGCCACCAGTGATTTGCGTCTAGCGTCCAATGAGCAGTTCTTC
NA,TRBJ2-6,TRBV6-1,few,CASSIREAGANVLTF,TGTGCCAGCAGTATAAGAGAAGCTGGGGCCAACGTCCTGACTTTC
TRBD1,TRBJ2-5,TRBV7-3,many,CASSRGQGGETQYF,TGTGCCAGCAGCCGGGGACAGGGAGGAGAGACCCAGTACTTC
NA,TRBJ1-2,TRBV19,NA,CASSKGTLGYGYTF,TGTGCCAGTAGTAAAGGGACTCTTGGCTATGGCTACACCTTC
TRBD2,TRBJ2-5,TRBV6-1,many,CASSYPHPAGKQETQYF,TGTGCCAGCAGTTACCCACACCCAGCGGGGAAGCAAGAGACCCAGTACTTC
NA,TRBJ2-1,TRBV10-3,NA,CAISGLATTYNEQFF,TGTGCCATCAGTGGCCTAGCGACGACCTACAATGAGCAGTTCTTC
NA,TRBJ2-5,TRBV28,NA,CASSFRGYQETQYF,TGTGCCAGCAGTTTCCGGGGGTACCAAGAGACCCAGTACTTC
NA,TRBJ2-7,TRBV18,many,CASSPNKRYEQYF,TGTGCCAGCTCACCAAACAAACGGTACGAGCAGTACTTC
NA,TRBJ1-1,TRBV2,many,CASNGGVAEAFF,TGTGCCAGCAACGGGGGAGTCGCTGAAGCTTTCTTT
TRBD1,TRBJ1-2,TRBV9,few,CASSVGSGGIYGYTF,TGTGCCAGCAGCGTAGGCTCAGGGGGCATCTATGGCTACACCTTC
TRBD2,TRBJ2-4,TRBV7-2,NA,CASSIGLAGTILAKNIQYF,TGTGCCAGCAGCATCGGACTAGCGGGAACCATTTTAGCCAAAAACATTCAGTACTTC